Described below is a single TCR beta chain sequence and its context. The antigen this receptor binds is unknown. Base qualities are not recorded, but no much larger clone differs from it by a single base. The CDR3 regions of human TCRbeta chains were analyzed by immunosequencing. The authors' analysis ran thus. Repertoire TCRs were checked for matches against a reference library of SARS-CoV-2-specific TCRs that had been generated using the MIRA antigen-specificity platform. Breadth was defined as the fraction of unique TCRs that were SARS-CoV-2-associated. Depth was defined as the fraction of total T cells that were SARS-CoV-2-associated. Each spike-specific TCR was assigned to its reactive spike region and to a CD4 or CD8 class using the MIRA data. Log10-transformed breadth and depth values were compared by one-way ANOVA with Sidak's multiple comparisons tests. TCRdb took over this immuneACCESS table, retaining in-frame rearrangements with V and J assigned. Such tables are incomplete; in checked studies, under half of the missing clones stem from an unresolved V gene, and the remainder is unexplained. That table furnishes V, J and clone size, whereas the DNA furnished D and trimming. In this sample the table shows under 150,000 clones, 88% of which occur a single time. Around 5% of the sample is taken by the ten largest.

The data are from a study of T cell responses to AZD1222 COVID-19 vaccine listed by TCRdb under 2021. Broadly, across the study: TCR sequencing covered some 250 trial participants: 207 given two doses of AZD1222 and some 25 given two doses of MenACWY control vaccine. Trial participants were enrolled by age into subgroups of 18-55, 56-69 and 70-plus years, and about 150, 27 and 61 TCR-sequenced participants, respectively, were included in these subgroups.

The time point label on this specimen signifies: about 28 days (+/-7) after the second vaccine dose. AZD1222 recipients with second doses at about 4 weeks or about 12 weeks were pooled, because spike-specific TCR depth and breadth did not differ between schedules. Samples from vaccinated people were obtained from the UK trials COV001 and COV002, which included a single-blind randomized controlled phase 2/3 trial of AZD1222 (ChAdOx1 nCoV-19) in healthy adults. For TCRbeta chain sequencing, PBMC samples were collected from trial participants at day 0 and at day 28 after the second dose. General conclusions and limits of the study: The 56-69-year group was small, and its depth increase did not reach significance, likely because of low power. Reportedly, almost half of the unique spike-specific TCRs recognized epitopes lying outside the regions that are mutated in the B.1.351 and B.1.1.7 variants. A significant rise in spike-specific TCR breadth and depth was observed after two AZD1222 doses relative to day 0 and relative to MenACWY recipients. Conclusions about previously exposed vaccinees were limited because only a handful of AZD1222 recipients were SARS-CoV-2 seropositive at baseline. The vaccine-associated CD4 TCRs covered the entire spike protein, and the dominant responses fell in regions 160-218 and 743-854. Because no day 14 peak-response samples were available, the repertoires could be characterized only after the peak T cell response. Participants were mostly white British and included more females than males, and it was suggested by the authors that clonal diversity may have been underestimated.

Material: peripheral blood, obtained 28 days after the second AZD1222 dose. The source of this sequence is an adult who received the AZD1222 COVID-19 vaccine.

CDR3 sequence: CASSLRSGGFSEAFF. The bases read TGTGCCAGTAGTCTCCGCTCCGGGGGATTTAGTGAAGCTTTCTTT. Recombination linked TRBV19 to TRBJ1-1, and perhaps TRBD1 as D gene, on 5 matching bases. The germline V gene (reference sequence) provides CDR1 LNHDA and CDR2 SQIVND. Between the V and J ends, shortened by 5 bases and 7 bases respectively, the junction contains 20 bases. From the cysteine up to the phenylalanine, the CDR3 has a length of 15 residues. Only the CDR3 portion is preserved as DNA: 45 bases, with reading frame beginning at the first base.